This TCR beta chain was captured in a study of blood T cell repertoires in COVID-19. For the study at large: The origin of the acute and convalescent COVID-19 samples was the United States, Italy and Spain.

The data were produced by immunoSEQ multiplex PCR, yet TCRdb's version contains in-frame clones alone and is incomplete. The table records 120,000 or so clones, more than 70% of them present only once. V was trimmed by 5 bases and J by 2 bases, leaving 12 bases between them. There are 14 residues in the CDR3. Germline CDR1 reads MDHEN; CDR2 reads SYDVKM. This clone was seen once. The sequence derives from a human donor in a cohort sampled during active COVID-19. The rearrangement joins TRBV28 to TRBJ2-5, with a weak D call TRBD1 (6 bases). Material for sequencing was peripheral blood. The DNA of the CDR3 is TGTGCCAGCAGTATAACAGGGAAACAAGAGACCCAGTACTTC. As protein: CASSITGKQETQYF.